This TCR beta chain is from a study of tumor-infiltrating lymphocytes in glioblastoma multiforme. Study-level results: No surface-marker sorting into functional T cell subtypes was done.

TCRB libraries came from RNA via three nested multiplex PCR rounds. TCRB cDNA was made from around 0.47 ug total RNA. TCRdb recomputed calls from the multiplex PCR reads with MiXCR, one row per CDR3 protein. The repertoire holds approximately 14,000 distinct CDR3 sequences, with 65% to 80% as singletons. This clonotype ranks as medium-sized. Its cognate antigen is unknown. Germline V gives CDR1 MNHEY, CDR2 SVGEGT. The CDR3 runs to 18 residues. Trimming removed 7 bases from V and 0 bases from J; junction bases left unmatched: 8. Sequences were obtained from brain tumor tissue. This chain joins TRBV6-2 or TRBV6-3 and TRBJ2-1, with TRBD2 identical over 14 bases. The origin of this receptor is a male donor with glioblastoma. CDR3 loop: CASNSGLAGASSYNEQFF. The CDR3, as DNA: TGTGCCAGCAACTCGGGACTAGCGGGAGCTTCCTCCTACAATGAGCAGTTCTTC.